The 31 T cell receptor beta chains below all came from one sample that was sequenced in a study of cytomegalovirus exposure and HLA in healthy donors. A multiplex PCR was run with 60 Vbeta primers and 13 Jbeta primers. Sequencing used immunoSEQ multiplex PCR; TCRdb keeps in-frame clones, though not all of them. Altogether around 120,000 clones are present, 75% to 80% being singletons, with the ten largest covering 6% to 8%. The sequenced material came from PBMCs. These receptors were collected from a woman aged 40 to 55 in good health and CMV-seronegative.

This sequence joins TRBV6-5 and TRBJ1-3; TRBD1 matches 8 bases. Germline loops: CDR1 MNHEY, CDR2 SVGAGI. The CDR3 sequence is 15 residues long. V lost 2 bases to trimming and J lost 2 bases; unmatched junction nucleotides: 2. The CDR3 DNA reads TGTGCCAGCAGTTACGGGACAGGTCCTGGAAACACCATATATTTT. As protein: CASSYGTGPGNTIYF.

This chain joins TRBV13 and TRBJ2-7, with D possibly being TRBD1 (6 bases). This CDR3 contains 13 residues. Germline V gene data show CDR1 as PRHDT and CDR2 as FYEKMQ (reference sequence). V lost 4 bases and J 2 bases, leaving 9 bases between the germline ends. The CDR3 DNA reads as TGTGCCAGCAGCTGGGGGCCAGCCTACGAGCAGTACTTC. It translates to CASSWGPAYEQYF.

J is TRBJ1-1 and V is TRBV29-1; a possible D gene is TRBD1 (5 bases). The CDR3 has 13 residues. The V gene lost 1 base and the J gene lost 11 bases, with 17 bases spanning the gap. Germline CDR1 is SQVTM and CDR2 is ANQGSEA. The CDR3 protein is CSVEVTVAGMAFF. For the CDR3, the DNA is TGCAGCGTTGAAGTGACAGTAGCGGGGATGGCTTTCTTT.

CDR3 nucleotide sequence: TGTGCCAGCAGTGAGCGGGGGATGGGGAATTCACCCCTCCACTTT. Translation gives CASSERGMGNSPLHF. The rearrangement joins TRBV2 to TRBJ1-6, with D tentatively TRBD1 (5 bases). CDR3 size: 15 residues. V lost 3 bases and J lost 7, with 13 bases in between. Germline assignment: CDR1 SNHLY and CDR2 FYNNEI.

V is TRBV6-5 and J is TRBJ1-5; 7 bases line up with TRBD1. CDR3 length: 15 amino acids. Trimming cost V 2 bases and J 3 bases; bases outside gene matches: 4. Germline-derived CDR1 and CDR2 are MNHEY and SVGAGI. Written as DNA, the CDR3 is TGTGCCAGCAGTTACAAGGGGGCGGTCAATCAGCCCCAGCATTTT. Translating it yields CASSYKGAVNQPQHF.

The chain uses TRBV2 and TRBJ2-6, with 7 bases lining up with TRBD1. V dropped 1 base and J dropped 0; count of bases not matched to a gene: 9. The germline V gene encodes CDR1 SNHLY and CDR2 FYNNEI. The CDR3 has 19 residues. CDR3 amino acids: CASSEEPGQTTSGANVLTF. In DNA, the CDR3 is TGTGCCAGCAGTGAAGAACCGGGACAGACGACCTCTGGGGCCAACGTCCTGACTTTC.

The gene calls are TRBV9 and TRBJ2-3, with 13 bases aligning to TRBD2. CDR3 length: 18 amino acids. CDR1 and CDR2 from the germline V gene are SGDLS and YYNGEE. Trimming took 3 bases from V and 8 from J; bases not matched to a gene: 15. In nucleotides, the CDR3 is TGTGCCAGCAGCGCCGCGAGGGGTACTAGCGGGAGGGCCGGTACGCAGTATTTT. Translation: CASSAARGTSGRAGTQYF.

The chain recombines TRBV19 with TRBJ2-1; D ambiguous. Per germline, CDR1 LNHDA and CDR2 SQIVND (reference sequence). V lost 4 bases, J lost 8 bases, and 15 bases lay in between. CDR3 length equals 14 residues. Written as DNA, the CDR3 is TGTGCCAGTAGTACTCTACCCTACCGCGATGAGCAGTTCTTC. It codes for CASSTLPYRDEQFF.

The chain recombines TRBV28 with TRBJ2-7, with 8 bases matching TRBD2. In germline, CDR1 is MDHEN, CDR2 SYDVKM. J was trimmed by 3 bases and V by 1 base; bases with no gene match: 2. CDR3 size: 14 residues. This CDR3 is CASSLLAGNYEQYF. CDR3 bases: TGTGCCAGCAGTTTATTAGCGGGGAACTACGAGCAGTACTTC.

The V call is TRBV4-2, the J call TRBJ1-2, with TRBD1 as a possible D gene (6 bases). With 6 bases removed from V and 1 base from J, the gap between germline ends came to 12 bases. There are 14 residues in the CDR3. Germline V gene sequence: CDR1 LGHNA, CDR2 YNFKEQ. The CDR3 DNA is TGTGCCAGCAGAACACAGGGAGTTAACTATGGCTACACCTTC. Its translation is CASRTQGVNYGYTF.

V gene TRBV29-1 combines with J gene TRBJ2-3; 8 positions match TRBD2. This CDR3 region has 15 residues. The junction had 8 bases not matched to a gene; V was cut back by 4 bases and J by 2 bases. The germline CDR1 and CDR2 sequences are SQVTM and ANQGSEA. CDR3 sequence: CSVVYASGLTDTQYF. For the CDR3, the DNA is TGCAGCGTTGTCTACGCTAGCGGGCTCACAGATACGCAGTATTTT.

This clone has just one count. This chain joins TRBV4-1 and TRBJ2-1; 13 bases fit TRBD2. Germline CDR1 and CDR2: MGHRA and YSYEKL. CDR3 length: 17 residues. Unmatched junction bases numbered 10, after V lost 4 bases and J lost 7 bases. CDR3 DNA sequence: TGCGCCAGCAGCCGCCCTGTGGGGACTAGCGGGACGAATGAGCAGTTCTTC. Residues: CASSRPVGTSGTNEQFF.

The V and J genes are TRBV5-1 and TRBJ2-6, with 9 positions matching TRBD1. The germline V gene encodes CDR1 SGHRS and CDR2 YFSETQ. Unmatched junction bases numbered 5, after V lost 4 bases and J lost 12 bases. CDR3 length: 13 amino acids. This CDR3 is CASSNDRGGVLTF. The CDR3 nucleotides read TGCGCCAGCAGCAATGACAGGGGGGGCGTCCTGACTTTC.

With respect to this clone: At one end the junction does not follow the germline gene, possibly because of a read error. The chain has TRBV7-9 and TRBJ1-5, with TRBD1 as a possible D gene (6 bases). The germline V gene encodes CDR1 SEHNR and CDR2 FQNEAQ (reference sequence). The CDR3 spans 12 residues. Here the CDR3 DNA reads TGTGCCAGCAGCTTAGGGACAGACGGATGGCAATTT. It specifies CASSLGTDGWQF. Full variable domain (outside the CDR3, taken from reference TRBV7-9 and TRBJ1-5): DTGVSQNPRHKITKRGQNVTFRCDPISEHNRLYWYRQTLGQGPEFLTYFQNEAQLEKSRLLSDRFSAERPKGSFSTLEIQRTEQGDSAMYLCASSLGTDGWQFGDGTRLSIL.

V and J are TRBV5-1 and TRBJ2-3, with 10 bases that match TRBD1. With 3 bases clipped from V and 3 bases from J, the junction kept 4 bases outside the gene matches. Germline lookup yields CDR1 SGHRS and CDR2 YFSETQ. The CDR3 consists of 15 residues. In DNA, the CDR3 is TGCGCCAGCAGCTCCCGGGACAGGGGTACAGATACGCAGTATTTT. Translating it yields CASSSRDRGTDTQYF.

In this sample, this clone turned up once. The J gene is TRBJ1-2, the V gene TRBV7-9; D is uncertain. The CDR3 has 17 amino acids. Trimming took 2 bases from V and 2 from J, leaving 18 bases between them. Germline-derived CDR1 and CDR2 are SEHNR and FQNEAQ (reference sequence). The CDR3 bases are TGTGCCAGCAGCTTACTTATGGAGCGGGCCGCCAACTATGGCTACACCTTC. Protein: CASSLLMERAANYGYTF.

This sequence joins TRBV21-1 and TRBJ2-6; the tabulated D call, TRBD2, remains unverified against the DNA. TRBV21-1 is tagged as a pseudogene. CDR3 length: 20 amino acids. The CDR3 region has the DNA TGTGCCAGCAGCAGCCGAAGACTAGTTGTCGAAAACTCTGGGGCCAACGTCCTGACTTTC. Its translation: CASSSRRLVVENSGANVLTF.

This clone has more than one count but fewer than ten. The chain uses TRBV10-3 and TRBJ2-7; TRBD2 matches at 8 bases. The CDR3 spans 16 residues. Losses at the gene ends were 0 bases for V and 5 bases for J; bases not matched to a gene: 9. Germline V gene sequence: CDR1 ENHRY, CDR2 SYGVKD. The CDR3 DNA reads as TGTGCCATCAGTGAGTCGATTAGCGGGACGTCCGACGAGCAGTACTTC. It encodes CAISESISGTSDEQYF.

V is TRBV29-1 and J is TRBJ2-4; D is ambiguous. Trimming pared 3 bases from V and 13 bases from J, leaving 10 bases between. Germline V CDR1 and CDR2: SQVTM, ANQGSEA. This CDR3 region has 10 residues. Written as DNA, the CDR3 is TGCAGCGTTGACAAGAGTCGACAGTACTTC. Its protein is CSVDKSRQYF.

CDR3 sequence reads: CASSLRTGFNEQFF. The CDR3 DNA is TGCGCCAGCAGCTTGCGGACAGGGTTCAATGAGCAGTTCTTC. J is TRBJ2-1 and V is TRBV5-1, with TRBD1 matching over 8 bases. The CDR3 extends over 14 amino acids. Trimming at V came to 1 base and at J to 6 bases, leaving 3 bases not matched to a gene. The germline V gene encodes CDR1 SGHRS and CDR2 YFSETQ.

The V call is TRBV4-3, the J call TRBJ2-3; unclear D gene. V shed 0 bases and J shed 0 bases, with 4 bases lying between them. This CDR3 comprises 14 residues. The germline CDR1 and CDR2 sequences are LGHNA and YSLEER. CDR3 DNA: TGCGCCAGCAGCCAAGATATTAGCACAGATACGCAGTATTTT. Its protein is CASSQDISTDTQYF.

CDR3 sequence (DNA): TGTGCCAGCAGCCCCTCGCGGGATCGAGATGAGCAGTTCTTC. Protein: CASSPSRDRDEQFF. This rearrangement joins TRBV5-4 to TRBJ2-1, with D possibly being TRBD2 (6 bases). CDR1 is SGHNT and CDR2 is YYREEE in the germline V gene (reference sequence). Trimming took off 4 bases at V and 8 bases at J, with 16 bases between the two ends. The CDR3 extends over 14 amino acids.

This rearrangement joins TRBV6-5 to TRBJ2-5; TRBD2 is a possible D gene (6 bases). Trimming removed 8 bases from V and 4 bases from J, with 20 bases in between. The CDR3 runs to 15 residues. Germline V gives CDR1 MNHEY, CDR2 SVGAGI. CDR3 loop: CASVRWAGRGETQYF. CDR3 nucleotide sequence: TGTGCCAGCGTTAGATGGGCGGGACGTGGAGAGACCCAGTACTTC.

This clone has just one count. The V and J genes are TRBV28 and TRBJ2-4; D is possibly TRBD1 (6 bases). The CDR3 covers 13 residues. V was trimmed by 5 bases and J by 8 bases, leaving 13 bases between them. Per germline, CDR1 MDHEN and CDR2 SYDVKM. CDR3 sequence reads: CASSHPRGDIQYF. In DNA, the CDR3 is TGTGCCAGCAGTCATCCCAGGGGTGACATTCAGTACTTC.

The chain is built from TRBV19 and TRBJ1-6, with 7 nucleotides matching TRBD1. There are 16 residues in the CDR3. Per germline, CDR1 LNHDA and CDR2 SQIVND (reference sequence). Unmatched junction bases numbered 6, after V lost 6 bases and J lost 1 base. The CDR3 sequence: CASSTHRGSYNSPLHF. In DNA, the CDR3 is TGTGCCAGTAGCACCCACAGGGGATCCTATAATTCACCCCTCCACTTT.

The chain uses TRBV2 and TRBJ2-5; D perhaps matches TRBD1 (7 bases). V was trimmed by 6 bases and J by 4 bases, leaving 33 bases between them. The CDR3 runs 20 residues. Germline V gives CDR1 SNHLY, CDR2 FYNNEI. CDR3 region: CASSAAEGAGIAGVSETQYF. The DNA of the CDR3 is TGTGCCAGCAGCGCCGCGGAGGGGGCGGGAATCGCCGGCGTTTCAGAGACCCAGTACTTC. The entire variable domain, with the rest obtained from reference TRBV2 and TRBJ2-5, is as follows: EPEVTQTPSHQVTQMGQEVILRCVPISNHLYFYWYRQILGQKVEFLVSFYNNEISEKSEIFDDQFSVERPDGSNFTLKIRSTKLEDSAMYFCASSAAEGAGIAGVSETQYFGPGTRLLVL.

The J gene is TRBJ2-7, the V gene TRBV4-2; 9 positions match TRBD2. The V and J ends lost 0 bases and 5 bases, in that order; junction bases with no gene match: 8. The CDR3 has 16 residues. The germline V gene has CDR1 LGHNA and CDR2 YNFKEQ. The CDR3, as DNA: TGTGCCAGCAGCCAAGAGTGGGCTAGCGGGATGGACGAGCAGTACTTC. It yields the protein CASSQEWASGMDEQYF.

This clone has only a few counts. The CDR3 loop reads CASSITGSETQYF. The CDR3 nucleotides are TGTGCCAGTAGTATCACGGGTTCGGAGACCCAGTACTTC. V gene TRBV19 combines with J gene TRBJ2-5; no firm D call. Germline CDR1 LNHDA, CDR2 SQIVND (reference sequence). The V gene lost 3 bases and the J gene lost 5 bases, with 10 bases spanning the gap. The CDR3 is made up of 13 amino acids.

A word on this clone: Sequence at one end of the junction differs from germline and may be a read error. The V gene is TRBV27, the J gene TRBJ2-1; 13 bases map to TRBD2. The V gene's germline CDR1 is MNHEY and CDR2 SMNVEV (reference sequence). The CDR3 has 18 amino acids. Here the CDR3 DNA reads TGTGCCAGCACCCCGGGTCGGGCTCGTGGACTAGCGGGAGTTGAGCAGCTCTTC. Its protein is CASTPGRARGLAGVEQLF.

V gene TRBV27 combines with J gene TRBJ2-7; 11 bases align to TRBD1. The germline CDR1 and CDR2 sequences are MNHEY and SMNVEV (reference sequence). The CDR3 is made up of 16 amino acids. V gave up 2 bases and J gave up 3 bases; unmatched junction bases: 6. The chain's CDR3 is CASSLVLGTGGYEQYF. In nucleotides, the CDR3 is TGTGCCAGCAGTTTAGTTTTGGGGACAGGGGGCTACGAGCAGTACTTC.

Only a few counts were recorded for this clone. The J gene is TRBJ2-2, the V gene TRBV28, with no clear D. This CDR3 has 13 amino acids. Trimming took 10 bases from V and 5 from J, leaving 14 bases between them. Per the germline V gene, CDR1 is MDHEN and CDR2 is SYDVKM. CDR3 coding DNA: TGTGCCACCTCTAACAAGCGTACCGGGGAGCTGTTTTTT. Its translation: CATSNKRTGELFF.